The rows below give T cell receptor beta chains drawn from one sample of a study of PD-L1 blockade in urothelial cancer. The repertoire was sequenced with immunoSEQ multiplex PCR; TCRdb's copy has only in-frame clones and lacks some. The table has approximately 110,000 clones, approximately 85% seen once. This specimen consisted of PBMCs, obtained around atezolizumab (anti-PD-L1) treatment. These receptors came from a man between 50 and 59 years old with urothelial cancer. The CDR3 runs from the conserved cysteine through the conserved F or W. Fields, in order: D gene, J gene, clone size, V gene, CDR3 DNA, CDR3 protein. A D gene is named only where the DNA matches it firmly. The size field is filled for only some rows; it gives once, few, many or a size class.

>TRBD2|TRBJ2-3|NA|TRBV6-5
TGTGCCAGCAGCGACGTAGCGGGAAGCACAGATACGCAGTATTTT
CASSDVAGSTDTQYF
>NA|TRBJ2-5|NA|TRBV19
TGTGCCAGTACCCACGGGGAGACCCAGTACTTC
CASTHGETQYF
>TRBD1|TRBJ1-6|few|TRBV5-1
TGCGCCAGTCGTCGGGACAGTGATAATTCACCCCTCCACTTT
CASRRDSDNSPLHF
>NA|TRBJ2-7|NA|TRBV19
TGTGCCAGTAGCCCTACAGGAGTCTCCTACGAGCAGTACTTC
CASSPTGVSYEQYF
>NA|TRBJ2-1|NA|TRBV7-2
TGTGCCAGCAGCACGGGACTCTACAATGAGCAGTTCTTC
CASSTGLYNEQFF
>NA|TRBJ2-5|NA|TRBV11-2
TGTGCCAGCAGCTTAGTTAGCGGCATCTCTCAAGAGACCCAGTACTTC
CASSLVSGISQETQYF
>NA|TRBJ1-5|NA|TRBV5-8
TGTGCCAGCAGCTGGCGGGCAGGAAATAGCAATCAGCCCCAGCATTTT
CASSWRAGNSNQPQHF
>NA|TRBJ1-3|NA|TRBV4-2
TGTGCCAGCAGCCAAGAGGGCAGGGTCGTTTCTGGAAACACCATATATTTT
CASSQEGRVVSGNTIYF
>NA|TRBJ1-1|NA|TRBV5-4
TGTGCCAGCAGCTTAGGCAGGGAGAACACTGAAGCTTTCTTT
CASSLGRENTEAFF
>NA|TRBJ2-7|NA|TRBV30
TGTGCCTGGAGTAGTCTCCGTAGCTCCTACGAGCAGTACTTC
CAWSSLRSSYEQYF